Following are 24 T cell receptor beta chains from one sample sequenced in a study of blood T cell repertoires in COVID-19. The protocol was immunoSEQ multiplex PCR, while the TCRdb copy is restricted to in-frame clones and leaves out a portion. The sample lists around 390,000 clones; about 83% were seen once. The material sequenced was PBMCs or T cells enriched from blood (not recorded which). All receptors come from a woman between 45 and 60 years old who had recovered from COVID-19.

The CDR3 DNA sequence: TGTGCCAGTATGCGGACTAGCGGGGGTAGGCATTTCGGTGAGCAGTTCTTC. Amino acids: CASMRTSGGRHFGEQFF. The chain uses TRBV19 and TRBJ2-1; 13 bases agree with TRBD2. The germline V gene encodes CDR1 LNHDA and CDR2 SQIVND (reference sequence). This CDR3 spans 17 amino acids. The V segment lost 7 bases and the J segment 9 bases; nucleotides outside the gene matches: 15.

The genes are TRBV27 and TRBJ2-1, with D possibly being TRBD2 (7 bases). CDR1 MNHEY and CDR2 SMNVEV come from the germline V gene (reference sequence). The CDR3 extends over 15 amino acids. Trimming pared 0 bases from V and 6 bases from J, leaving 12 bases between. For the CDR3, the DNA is TGTGCCAGCAGTTTATCGGGGGGGCCCGTCAATGAGCAGTTCTTC. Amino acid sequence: CASSLSGGPVNEQFF.

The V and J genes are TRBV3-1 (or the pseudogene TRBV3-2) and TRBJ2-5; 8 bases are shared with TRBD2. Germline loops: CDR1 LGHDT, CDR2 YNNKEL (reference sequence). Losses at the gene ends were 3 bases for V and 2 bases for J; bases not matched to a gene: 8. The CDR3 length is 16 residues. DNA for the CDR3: TGTGCCAGCAGCCAGAGGACCGGGACTAGTCAAGAGACCCAGTACTTC. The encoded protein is CASSQRTGTSQETQYF.

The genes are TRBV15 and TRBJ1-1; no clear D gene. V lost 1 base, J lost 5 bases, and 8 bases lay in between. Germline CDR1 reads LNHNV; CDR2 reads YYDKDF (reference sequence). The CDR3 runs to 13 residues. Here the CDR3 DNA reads TGTGCCACCAGCAGAGGACAAAGAACTGAAGCTTTCTTT. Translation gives CATSRGQRTEAFF.

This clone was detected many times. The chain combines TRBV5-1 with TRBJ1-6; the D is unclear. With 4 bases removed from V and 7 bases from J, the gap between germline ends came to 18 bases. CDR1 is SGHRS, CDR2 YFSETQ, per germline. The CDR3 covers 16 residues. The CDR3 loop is CASSPEAGSANSPLHF. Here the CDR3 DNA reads TGCGCCAGCAGCCCGGAGGCGGGTTCGGCAAATTCACCCCTCCACTTT.

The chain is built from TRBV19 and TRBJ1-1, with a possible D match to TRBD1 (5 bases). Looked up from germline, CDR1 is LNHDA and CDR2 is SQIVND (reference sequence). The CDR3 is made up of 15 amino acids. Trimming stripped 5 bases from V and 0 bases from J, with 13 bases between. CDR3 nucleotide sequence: TGTGCCAGTAGTGCCAGGGAATTTTTGAACACTGAAGCTTTCTTT. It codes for CASSAREFLNTEAFF.

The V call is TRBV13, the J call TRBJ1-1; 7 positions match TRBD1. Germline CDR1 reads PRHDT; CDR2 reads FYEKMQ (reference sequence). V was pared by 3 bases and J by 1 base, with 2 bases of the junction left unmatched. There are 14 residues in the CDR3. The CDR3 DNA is TGTGCCAGCAGCTTTTACAGGGGGAACACTGAAGCTTTCTTT. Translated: CASSFYRGNTEAFF.

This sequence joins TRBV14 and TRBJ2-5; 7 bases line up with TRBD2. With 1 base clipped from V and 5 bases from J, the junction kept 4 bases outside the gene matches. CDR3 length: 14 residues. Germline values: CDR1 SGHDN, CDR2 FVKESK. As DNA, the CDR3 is TGTGCCAGCAGCCAAGTGGGGGAGGGGGAGACCCAGTACTTC. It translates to CASSQVGEGETQYF.

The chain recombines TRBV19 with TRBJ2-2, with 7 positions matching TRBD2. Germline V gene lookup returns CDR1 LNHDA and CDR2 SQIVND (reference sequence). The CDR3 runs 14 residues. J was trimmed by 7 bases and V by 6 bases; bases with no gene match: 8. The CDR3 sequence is CASRKERGGGELFF. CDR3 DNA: TGTGCCAGTAGAAAGGAGCGGGGTGGCGGGGAGCTGTTTTTT.

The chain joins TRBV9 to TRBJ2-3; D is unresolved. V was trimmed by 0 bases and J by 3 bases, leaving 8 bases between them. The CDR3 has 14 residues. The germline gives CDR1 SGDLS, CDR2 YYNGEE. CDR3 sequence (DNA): TGTGCCAGCAGCGTAGCCCTAGGAACAGATACGCAGTATTTT. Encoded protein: CASSVALGTDTQYF.

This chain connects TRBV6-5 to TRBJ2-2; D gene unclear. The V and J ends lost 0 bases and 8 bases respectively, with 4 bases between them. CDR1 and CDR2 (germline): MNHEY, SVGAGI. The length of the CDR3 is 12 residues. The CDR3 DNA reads TGTGCCAGCAGTTACTCTACAGGGGAGCTGTTTTTT. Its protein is CASSYSTGELFF.

The CDR3 DNA sequence: TGTGCCAGCAGCGCTCCGGGACTCCAAGGCATAGATACGCAGTATTTT. Translated, it gives CASSAPGLQGIDTQYF. The chain is built from TRBV9 and TRBJ2-3; possible D gene TRBD2, 6 bases. V lost 3 bases, J lost 5 bases, and 19 bases lay in between. Germline CDR1 SGDLS, CDR2 YYNGEE. This CDR3 is built from 16 residues.

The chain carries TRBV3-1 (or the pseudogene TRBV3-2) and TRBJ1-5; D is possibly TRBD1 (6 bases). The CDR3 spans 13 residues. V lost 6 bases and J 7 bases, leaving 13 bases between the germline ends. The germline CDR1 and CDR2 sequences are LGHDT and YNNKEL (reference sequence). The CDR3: CASRAGVNQPQHF. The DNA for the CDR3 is TGTGCCAGCAGGGCAGGGGTAAACCAGCCCCAGCATTTT.

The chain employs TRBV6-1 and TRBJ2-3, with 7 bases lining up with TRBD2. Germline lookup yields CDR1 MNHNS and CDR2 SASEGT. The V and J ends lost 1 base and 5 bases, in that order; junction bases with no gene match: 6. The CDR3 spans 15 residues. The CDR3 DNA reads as TGTGCCAGCAGTGAAGATTTCGGGGGGAGAGATACGCAGTATTTT. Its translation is CASSEDFGGRDTQYF.

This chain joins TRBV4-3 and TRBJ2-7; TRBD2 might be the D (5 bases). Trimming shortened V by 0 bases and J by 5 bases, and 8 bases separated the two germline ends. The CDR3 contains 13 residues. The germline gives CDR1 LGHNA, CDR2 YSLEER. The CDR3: CASSQDTGNEQYF. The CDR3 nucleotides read TGCGCCAGCAGCCAAGATACCGGGAACGAGCAGTACTTC.

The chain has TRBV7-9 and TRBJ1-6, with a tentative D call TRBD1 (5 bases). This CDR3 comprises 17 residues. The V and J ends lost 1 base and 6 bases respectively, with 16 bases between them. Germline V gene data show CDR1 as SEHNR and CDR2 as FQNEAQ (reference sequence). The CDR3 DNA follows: TGTGCCAGCAGCTTAGAGGAAGTGGGGCTGGGTAATTCACCCCTCCACTTT. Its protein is CASSLEEVGLGNSPLHF.

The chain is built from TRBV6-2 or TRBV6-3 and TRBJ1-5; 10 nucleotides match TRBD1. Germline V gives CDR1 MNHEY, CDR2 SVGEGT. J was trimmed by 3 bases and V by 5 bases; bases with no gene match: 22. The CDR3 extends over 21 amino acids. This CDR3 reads CASSHDPRNTGQGFHNQPQHF. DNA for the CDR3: TGTGCCAGCAGTCATGACCCACGAAACACGGGACAGGGGTTCCACAATCAGCCCCAGCATTTT.

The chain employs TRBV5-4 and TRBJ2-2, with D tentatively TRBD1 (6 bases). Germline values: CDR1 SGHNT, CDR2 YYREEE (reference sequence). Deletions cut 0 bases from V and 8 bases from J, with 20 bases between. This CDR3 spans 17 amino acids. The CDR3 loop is CASSLGAVQGPSGELFF. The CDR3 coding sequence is TGTGCCAGCAGCTTGGGGGCCGTGCAGGGGCCCTCAGGGGAGCTGTTTTTT.

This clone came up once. CDR3 loop: CASSQDWPGGNEQFF. In nucleotides, the CDR3 is TGTGCCAGCAGCCAAGATTGGCCAGGGGGAAATGAGCAGTTCTTC. The V call is TRBV4-2, the J call TRBJ2-1; 7 positions agree with TRBD1. CDR3 size: 15 residues. After removal of 0 bases from V and 7 bases from J, the junction contained 6 bases not matched to a gene. Looked up from germline, CDR1 is LGHNA and CDR2 is YNFKEQ.

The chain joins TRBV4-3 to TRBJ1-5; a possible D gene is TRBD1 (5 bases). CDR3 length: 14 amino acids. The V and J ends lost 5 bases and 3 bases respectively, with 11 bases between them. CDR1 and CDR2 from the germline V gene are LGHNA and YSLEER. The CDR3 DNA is TGCGCCAGCAGCAGGATAGGGGACAATCAGCCCCAGCATTTT. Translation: CASSRIGDNQPQHF.

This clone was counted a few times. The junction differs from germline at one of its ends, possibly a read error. CDR3 sequence reads: CASSDTTDPYGQYF. The CDR3 region has the DNA TGTGCCAGCAGTGATACAACAGACCCCTACGGGCAGTACTTC. The genes are TRBV2 and TRBJ2-7, with unresolved D. CDR1 SNHLY and CDR2 FYNNEI come from the germline V gene. The CDR3 loop spans 14 amino acids.

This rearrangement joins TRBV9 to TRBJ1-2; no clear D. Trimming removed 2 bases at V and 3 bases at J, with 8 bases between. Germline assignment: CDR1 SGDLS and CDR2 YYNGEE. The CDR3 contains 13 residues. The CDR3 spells CASSVGGHYGYTF. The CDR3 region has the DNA TGTGCCAGCAGCGTCGGAGGGCACTATGGCTACACCTTC.

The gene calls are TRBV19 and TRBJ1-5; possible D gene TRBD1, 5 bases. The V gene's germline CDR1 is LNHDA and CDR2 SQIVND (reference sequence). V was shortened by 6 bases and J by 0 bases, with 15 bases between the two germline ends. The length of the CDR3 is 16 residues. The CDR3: CASRSATAYSNQPQHF. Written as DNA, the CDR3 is TGTGCCAGTAGAAGCGCGACAGCCTATAGCAATCAGCCCCAGCATTTT.

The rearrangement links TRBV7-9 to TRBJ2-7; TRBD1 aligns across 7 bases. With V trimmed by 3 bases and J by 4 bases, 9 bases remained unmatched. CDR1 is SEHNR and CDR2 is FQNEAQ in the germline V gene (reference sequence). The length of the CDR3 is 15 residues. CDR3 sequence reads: CASSFIPETGYEQYF. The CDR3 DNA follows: TGTGCCAGCAGCTTCATTCCGGAGACAGGGTACGAGCAGTACTTC.